The 32 T cell receptor beta chains in this list originate from one sample, sequenced in a study of beta chain features in type 1 diabetes. The study reverse transcribed the entire isolated RNA, so it sequenced expressed TCRB transcripts. Here immunoSEQ multiplex PCR was the method, and the copy in TCRdb shows in-frame clones only, minus some. The sample lists 400,000 to 550,000 clones, about an eighth occurring once. Sequenced material: naive CD4+ T cells from blood. The source is a young woman in good health.

The rearrangement joins TRBV11-2 to TRBJ2-5, with a weak D call TRBD1 (6 bases). Trimming cost V 6 bases and J 3 bases, with 8 bases left between them. CDR1 is SGHAT, CDR2 FQNNGV, per germline. The CDR3 spans 12 residues. The CDR3 sequence: CASRRQEETQYF. The CDR3 coding sequence is TGTGCCAGCAGAAGACAGGAAGAGACCCAGTACTTC. Looking up the rest from reference TRBV11-2 and TRBJ2-5 gives the full variable domain: EAGVAQSPRYKIIEKRQSVAFWCNPISGHATLYWYQQILGQGPKLLIQFQNNGVVDDSQLPKDRFSAERLKGVDSTLKIQPAKLEDSAVYLCASRRQEETQYFGPGTRLLVL.

The chain joins TRBV7-2 to TRBJ2-3, with TRBD2 matching 10 bases. Germline values: CDR1 SGHTA, CDR2 FQGNSA. There are 16 residues in the CDR3. V was pared by 3 bases and J by 0 bases, with 3 bases of the junction left unmatched. CDR3 residues: CASSFWTSGSTDTQYF. The CDR3 DNA reads as TGTGCCAGCAGCTTCTGGACTAGCGGTAGCACAGATACGCAGTATTTT.

This clone was observed a few times. The chain is built from TRBV2 and TRBJ2-3; 8 nucleotides align to TRBD2. Germline trimming cut 0 bases from V and 3 bases from J; bases unmatched to any gene: 5. Germline-derived CDR1 and CDR2 are SNHLY and FYNNEI. There are 16 residues in the CDR3. The CDR3 reads CASSEALLAGTDTQYF. The CDR3 nucleotides read TGTGCCAGCAGTGAAGCGCTTCTAGCGGGTACAGATACGCAGTATTTT.

The chain joins TRBV5-4 to TRBJ1-2; D unresolved. Deletions cut 2 bases from V and 2 bases from J, with 4 bases between. CDR3 length: 12 residues. From germline, CDR1 is SGHNT and CDR2 YYREEE (reference sequence). The CDR3: CASSFHNYGYTF. CDR3 sequence (DNA): TGTGCCAGCAGCTTTCACAACTATGGCTACACCTTC. Supplemented by reference TRBV5-4 and TRBJ1-2, the full variable domain reads ETGVTQSPTHLIKTRGQQVTLRCSSQSGHNTVSWYQQALGQGPQFIFQYYREEENGRGNFPPRFSGLQFPNYSSELNVNALELDDSALYLCASSFHNYGYTFGSGTRLTVV.

The gene calls are TRBV30 and TRBJ2-7, with 7 positions matching TRBD1. J was trimmed by 3 bases and V by 3 bases; bases with no gene match: 2. The CDR3 consists of 12 residues. Germline CDR1 reads GTSNPN; CDR2 reads SVGIG (reference sequence). CDR3 sequence (DNA): TGTGCCTGGAGCAACAGGGGCTACGAGCAGTACTTC. Its translation is CAWSNRGYEQYF.

This clone has only a few counts. This chain uses TRBV25-1 with TRBJ2-2, with 7 positions matching TRBD1. CDR3 size: 16 residues. In germline, CDR1 is MGHDK, CDR2 SYGVNS. V shed 4 bases and J 7 bases; nucleotides not matched to a gene: 12. CDR3 in DNA: TGTGCCAGCAGTGGACCATACAGGGGAGTAGGCGGGGAGCTGTTTTTT. It specifies CASSGPYRGVGGELFF.

This CDR3 is CAWSVQGAGYTF. The CDR3 region has the DNA TGTGCCTGGAGTGTACAGGGTGCGGGCTACACCTTC. The chain uses TRBV30 and TRBJ1-2; a possible D gene is TRBD1 (6 bases). This CDR3 region has 12 residues. V was trimmed by 0 bases and J by 8 bases, leaving 10 bases between them. The germline CDR1 and CDR2 sequences are GTSNPN and SVGIG (reference sequence).

This rearrangement joins TRBV7-8 to TRBJ2-1; D may be TRBD1 (6 bases). The CDR3 spans 13 residues. The V gene's germline CDR1 is SGHVS and CDR2 FQNEAQ. The V gene lost 6 bases and the J gene lost 4 bases, with 10 bases spanning the gap. Written as DNA, the CDR3 is TGTGCCAGCAGACAAGGACAGTACAATGAGCAGTTCTTC. Amino acid sequence: CASRQGQYNEQFF.

This clone was found a few times. This chain connects TRBV10-3 to TRBJ1-3; perhaps TRBD1 as D (6 bases). Per the germline V gene, CDR1 is ENHRY and CDR2 is SYGVKD. This CDR3 has 14 residues. Trimming cost V 6 bases and J 0 bases, with 9 bases left between them. CDR3 sequence (DNA): TGTGCCATCAGGACAGGTCTCTCTGGAAACACCATATATTTT. Translating gives CAIRTGLSGNTIYF.

There are a few counts of this clone. The rearrangement uses TRBV11-1 and TRBJ2-7, with TRBD2 as a possible D gene (5 bases). This CDR3 has 13 residues. Trimming took off 4 bases at V and 6 bases at J, with 13 bases between the two ends. Germline CDR1 SGHAT, CDR2 FQDESV (reference sequence). The CDR3 here is CASSSGEGLEQYF. The CDR3 nucleotides are TGTGCCAGCAGCTCAGGCGAGGGTCTCGAGCAGTACTTC. Using reference TRBV11-1 and TRBJ2-7 for the parts outside the CDR3, the full variable domain is EAEVAQSPRYKITEKSQAVAFWCDPISGHATLYWYRQILGQGPELLVQFQDESVVDDSQLPKDRFSAERLKGVDSTLKIQPAELGDSAMYLCASSSGEGLEQYFGPGTRLTVT.

In this sample, this clone turned up a few times. This CDR3 is CAWSRLIRTGLPYEQYF. The CDR3 coding sequence is TGTGCCTGGAGTAGGCTGATTAGGACAGGGCTTCCCTACGAGCAGTACTTC. The gene calls are TRBV30 and TRBJ2-7; 8 bases fit TRBD1. V shed 2 bases, J shed 2 bases, and the junction held 14 bases outside the gene matches. The length of the CDR3 is 17 residues. In germline, CDR1 is GTSNPN, CDR2 SVGIG (reference sequence).

This clone was seen a handful of times. The CDR3 is CASSSKTGETEKLFF. In nucleotides, the CDR3 is TGTGCCAGCAGCTCGAAGACAGGGGAAACTGAAAAACTGTTTTTT. This chain connects TRBV5-4 to TRBJ1-4; 8 bases map to TRBD1. V trimming: 3 bases; J trimming: 7 bases; junction bases outside the gene matches: 8. CDR1 and CDR2 from the germline V gene are SGHNT and YYREEE (reference sequence). The CDR3 covers 15 residues. The full variable domain, its missing parts supplied by reference TRBV5-4 and TRBJ1-4, is ETGVTQSPTHLIKTRGQQVTLRCSSQSGHNTVSWYQQALGQGPQFIFQYYREEENGRGNFPPRFSGLQFPNYSSELNVNALELDDSALYLCASSSKTGETEKLFFGSGTQLSVL.

The chain carries TRBV15 and TRBJ1-1, with D possibly being TRBD1 (6 bases). Trimming removed 1 base from V and 1 base from J, with 13 bases in between. Germline V gene lookup returns CDR1 LNHNV and CDR2 YYDKDF (reference sequence). This CDR3 has 16 amino acids. This chain's CDR3 is CATSRGPGAQNTEAFF. The DNA of the CDR3 is TGTGCCACCAGCAGAGGCCCAGGGGCACAGAACACTGAAGCTTTCTTT.

The chain has TRBV1 and TRBJ2-5; TRBD2 is the table's D call and was not checked against the DNA. TRBV1 is described as a pseudogene. There are 18 residues in the CDR3. CDR3 sequence: CTSRLNIYRGGTQETQYF. As DNA, the CDR3 is TGCACCAGCAGACTAAACATCTATCGCGGGGGGACTCAAGAGACCCAGTACTTC.

This chain links TRBV6-5 with TRBJ2-2; 7 positions match TRBD2. Germline trimming cut 8 bases from V and 2 bases from J; bases unmatched to any gene: 5. Germline-derived CDR1 and CDR2 are MNHEY and SVGAGI. The CDR3 loop spans 14 amino acids. CDR3 nucleotides: TGTGCCAGCGCCGTAGCGGGCAACACCGGGGAGCTGTTTTTT. Protein product: CASAVAGNTGELFF.

Only a few counts were recorded for this clone. The chain recombines TRBV6-5 with TRBJ2-3, with a tentative D call TRBD2 (5 bases). This CDR3 is built from 13 residues. CDR1 MNHEY and CDR2 SVGAGI come from the germline V gene. V lost 6 bases and J lost 2, with 9 bases in between. Here the CDR3 reads CASRSGNTDTQYF. CDR3 DNA sequence: TGTGCCAGCAGGTCCGGGAACACAGATACGCAGTATTTT.

The chain carries TRBV28 and TRBJ2-6; a weak D match, TRBD2 (6 bases). The CDR3 runs 16 residues. Germline V gene data show CDR1 as MDHEN and CDR2 as SYDVKM. V lost 5 bases and J 4 bases, leaving 15 bases between the germline ends. CDR3 DNA: TGTGCCAGCAGTCCCCGGGGGTACAGGGGGGCCAACGTCCTGACTTTC. Its protein product is CASSPRGYRGANVLTF.

The rearrangement uses TRBV2 and TRBJ1-1; no reliable D call. V was shortened by 7 bases and J by 1 base, with 13 bases between the two germline ends. Germline CDR1 reads SNHLY; CDR2 reads FYNNEI. The CDR3 covers 14 residues. The CDR3 sequence: CASTLRYSNTEAFF. The CDR3 region has the DNA TGTGCCAGCACCCTCAGGTATTCGAACACTGAAGCTTTCTTT.

The sample holds a few counts of this clone. The V gene is TRBV10-3, the J gene TRBJ2-1; D gene uncertain. This CDR3 has 12 residues. V was pared by 3 bases and J by 10 bases, with 10 bases between. The germline V gene encodes CDR1 ENHRY and CDR2 SYGVKD. The CDR3 nucleotides are TGTGCCATCAGTGAAACAGTTGGGGAGCAGTTCTTC. As protein: CAISETVGEQFF.

This chain's CDR3 is CASSVDRFSGNTIYF. Written as DNA, the CDR3 is TGTGCCAGCAGTGTCGACAGATTCTCTGGAAACACCATATATTTT. The chain recombines TRBV2 with TRBJ1-3; a weak D match, TRBD1 (5 bases). CDR3 length: 15 amino acids. Trimming stripped 4 bases from V and 0 bases from J, with 10 bases between. The germline CDR1 and CDR2 sequences are SNHLY and FYNNEI.

The chain carries TRBV5-1 and TRBJ2-5; 9 nucleotides align to TRBD1. CDR1 is SGHRS, CDR2 YFSETQ, per germline. CDR3 length: 15 residues. V lost 4 bases, J lost 1 base, and 5 bases stayed unmatched. The DNA for the CDR3 is TGCGCCAGCAGCCTGGGGACAGGGTTCCAAGAGACCCAGTACTTC. Amino acids: CASSLGTGFQETQYF.

This chain connects TRBV5-1 to TRBJ2-2, with D uncertain. Per the germline V gene, CDR1 is SGHRS and CDR2 is YFSETQ. CDR3 length equals 13 residues. Trimming shortened V by 0 bases and J by 6 bases, and 6 bases separated the two germline ends. CDR3 residues: CASSLVLSGELFF. CDR3 nucleotides: TGCGCCAGCAGCTTGGTGCTCTCCGGGGAGCTGTTTTTT.

The gene calls are TRBV18 and TRBJ2-5; weak D call: TRBD2 (6 bases). The V and J ends lost 1 base and 5 bases respectively, with 11 bases between them. The CDR3 is 14 residues long. Germline lookup yields CDR1 KGHSH and CDR2 LQKENI. The CDR3 coding sequence is TGTGCCAGCTCACCACTCGACGGGAGTGAGACCCAGTACTTC. Translation gives CASSPLDGSETQYF.

This clone was detected a few times. This chain joins TRBV30 and TRBJ2-2; unclear D gene. V was clipped by 0 bases and J by 4 bases, with 9 bases between them. Per the germline V gene, CDR1 is GTSNPN and CDR2 is SVGIG (reference sequence). This CDR3 contains 14 residues. CDR3 in amino acids: CAWSVRVGTGELFF. CDR3 bases: TGTGCCTGGAGTGTACGTGTAGGCACCGGGGAGCTGTTTTTT.

The chain uses TRBV28 and TRBJ1-2, with 7 positions matching TRBD1. CDR1 is MDHEN and CDR2 is SYDVKM in the germline V gene. Trimming took 6 bases from V and 12 from J; bases not matched to a gene: 13. The length of the CDR3 is 13 residues. CDR3 sequence: CASSSPGQFFNTF. The CDR3 DNA sequence: TGTGCCAGCAGCTCCCCGGGACAGTTCTTTAACACCTTC.

This clone has just a few counts. The chain is built from TRBV5-1 and TRBJ1-2; D ambiguous. CDR1 and CDR2 (germline): SGHRS, YFSETQ. Trimming removed 0 bases from V and 5 bases from J, with 8 bases in between. The CDR3 consists of 13 residues. DNA for the CDR3: TGCGCCAGCAGCTTGGAAGGGATTTATGGCTACACCTTC. Translated, it gives CASSLEGIYGYTF.

This clone showed up just a few times. The gene calls are TRBV2 and TRBJ2-2; D gene ambiguous. The CDR3 has 13 residues. Trimming pared 8 bases from V and 3 bases from J, leaving 10 bases between. CDR1 and CDR2 from the germline V gene are SNHLY and FYNNEI. CDR3 coding DNA: TGTGCCAGCGACCTTTTCCACACCGGGGAGCTGTTTTTT. It codes for CASDLFHTGELFF.

This clone was recorded a few times. The J gene is TRBJ2-7, the V gene TRBV7-2, with D tentatively TRBD1 (5 bases). The germline V and J ends were trimmed by 0 bases and 3 bases, with 12 bases remaining between them. Per germline, CDR1 SGHTA and CDR2 FQGNSA. This CDR3 comprises 15 residues. CDR3 nucleotides: TGTGCCAGCAGCTTAGCGCTCGACAGATTCTACGAGCAGTACGTC. It is translated as CASSLALDRFYEQYV.

The chain combines TRBV11-2 with TRBJ2-7; weak D call: TRBD2 (5 bases). The V end lost 5 bases, the J end lost 4 bases, and 18 bases lay between the germline ends. CDR1 and CDR2 from the germline V gene are SGHAT and FQNNGV. The CDR3 loop spans 15 amino acids. The CDR3 spells CASSPGFRALYEQYV. CDR3 bases: TGTGCCAGCAGCCCGGGGTTCCGGGCCCTATACGAGCAGTACGTC.

This clone was counted a few times. The V and J genes are TRBV7-9 and TRBJ2-7; 10 bases are shared with TRBD1. Looked up from germline, CDR1 is SEHNR and CDR2 is FQNEAQ (reference sequence). The CDR3 is made up of 14 amino acids. V trimming: 5 bases; J trimming: 4 bases; junction bases outside the gene matches: 5. As DNA, the CDR3 is TGTGCCAGCAGCATCGCGGGACAGGGGTACGAGCAGTACTTC. Amino acid sequence: CASSIAGQGYEQYF.

This clone was observed a few times. This sequence joins TRBV18 and TRBJ2-3; D gene ambiguous. Between the trimmed V and J ends, which lost 2 bases and 3 bases, there was a span of 6 bases. Looked up from germline, CDR1 is KGHSH and CDR2 is LQKENI. The length of the CDR3 is 13 residues. In DNA, the CDR3 is TGTGCCAGCTCACCATCGCGGACAGATACGCAGTATTTT. The encoded protein is CASSPSRTDTQYF.

This clone was picked up many times. The chain carries TRBV25-1 and TRBJ2-1; TRBD2 matches 13 bases. The CDR3 consists of 16 residues. The V segment lost 4 bases and the J segment 6 bases; nucleotides outside the gene matches: 6. Looked up from germline, CDR1 is MGHDK and CDR2 is SYGVNS. The CDR3 region is CASSAPGTSGINEQFF. In DNA form, the CDR3 reads TGTGCCAGCAGTGCCCCCGGGACTAGCGGGATCAATGAGCAGTTCTTC.